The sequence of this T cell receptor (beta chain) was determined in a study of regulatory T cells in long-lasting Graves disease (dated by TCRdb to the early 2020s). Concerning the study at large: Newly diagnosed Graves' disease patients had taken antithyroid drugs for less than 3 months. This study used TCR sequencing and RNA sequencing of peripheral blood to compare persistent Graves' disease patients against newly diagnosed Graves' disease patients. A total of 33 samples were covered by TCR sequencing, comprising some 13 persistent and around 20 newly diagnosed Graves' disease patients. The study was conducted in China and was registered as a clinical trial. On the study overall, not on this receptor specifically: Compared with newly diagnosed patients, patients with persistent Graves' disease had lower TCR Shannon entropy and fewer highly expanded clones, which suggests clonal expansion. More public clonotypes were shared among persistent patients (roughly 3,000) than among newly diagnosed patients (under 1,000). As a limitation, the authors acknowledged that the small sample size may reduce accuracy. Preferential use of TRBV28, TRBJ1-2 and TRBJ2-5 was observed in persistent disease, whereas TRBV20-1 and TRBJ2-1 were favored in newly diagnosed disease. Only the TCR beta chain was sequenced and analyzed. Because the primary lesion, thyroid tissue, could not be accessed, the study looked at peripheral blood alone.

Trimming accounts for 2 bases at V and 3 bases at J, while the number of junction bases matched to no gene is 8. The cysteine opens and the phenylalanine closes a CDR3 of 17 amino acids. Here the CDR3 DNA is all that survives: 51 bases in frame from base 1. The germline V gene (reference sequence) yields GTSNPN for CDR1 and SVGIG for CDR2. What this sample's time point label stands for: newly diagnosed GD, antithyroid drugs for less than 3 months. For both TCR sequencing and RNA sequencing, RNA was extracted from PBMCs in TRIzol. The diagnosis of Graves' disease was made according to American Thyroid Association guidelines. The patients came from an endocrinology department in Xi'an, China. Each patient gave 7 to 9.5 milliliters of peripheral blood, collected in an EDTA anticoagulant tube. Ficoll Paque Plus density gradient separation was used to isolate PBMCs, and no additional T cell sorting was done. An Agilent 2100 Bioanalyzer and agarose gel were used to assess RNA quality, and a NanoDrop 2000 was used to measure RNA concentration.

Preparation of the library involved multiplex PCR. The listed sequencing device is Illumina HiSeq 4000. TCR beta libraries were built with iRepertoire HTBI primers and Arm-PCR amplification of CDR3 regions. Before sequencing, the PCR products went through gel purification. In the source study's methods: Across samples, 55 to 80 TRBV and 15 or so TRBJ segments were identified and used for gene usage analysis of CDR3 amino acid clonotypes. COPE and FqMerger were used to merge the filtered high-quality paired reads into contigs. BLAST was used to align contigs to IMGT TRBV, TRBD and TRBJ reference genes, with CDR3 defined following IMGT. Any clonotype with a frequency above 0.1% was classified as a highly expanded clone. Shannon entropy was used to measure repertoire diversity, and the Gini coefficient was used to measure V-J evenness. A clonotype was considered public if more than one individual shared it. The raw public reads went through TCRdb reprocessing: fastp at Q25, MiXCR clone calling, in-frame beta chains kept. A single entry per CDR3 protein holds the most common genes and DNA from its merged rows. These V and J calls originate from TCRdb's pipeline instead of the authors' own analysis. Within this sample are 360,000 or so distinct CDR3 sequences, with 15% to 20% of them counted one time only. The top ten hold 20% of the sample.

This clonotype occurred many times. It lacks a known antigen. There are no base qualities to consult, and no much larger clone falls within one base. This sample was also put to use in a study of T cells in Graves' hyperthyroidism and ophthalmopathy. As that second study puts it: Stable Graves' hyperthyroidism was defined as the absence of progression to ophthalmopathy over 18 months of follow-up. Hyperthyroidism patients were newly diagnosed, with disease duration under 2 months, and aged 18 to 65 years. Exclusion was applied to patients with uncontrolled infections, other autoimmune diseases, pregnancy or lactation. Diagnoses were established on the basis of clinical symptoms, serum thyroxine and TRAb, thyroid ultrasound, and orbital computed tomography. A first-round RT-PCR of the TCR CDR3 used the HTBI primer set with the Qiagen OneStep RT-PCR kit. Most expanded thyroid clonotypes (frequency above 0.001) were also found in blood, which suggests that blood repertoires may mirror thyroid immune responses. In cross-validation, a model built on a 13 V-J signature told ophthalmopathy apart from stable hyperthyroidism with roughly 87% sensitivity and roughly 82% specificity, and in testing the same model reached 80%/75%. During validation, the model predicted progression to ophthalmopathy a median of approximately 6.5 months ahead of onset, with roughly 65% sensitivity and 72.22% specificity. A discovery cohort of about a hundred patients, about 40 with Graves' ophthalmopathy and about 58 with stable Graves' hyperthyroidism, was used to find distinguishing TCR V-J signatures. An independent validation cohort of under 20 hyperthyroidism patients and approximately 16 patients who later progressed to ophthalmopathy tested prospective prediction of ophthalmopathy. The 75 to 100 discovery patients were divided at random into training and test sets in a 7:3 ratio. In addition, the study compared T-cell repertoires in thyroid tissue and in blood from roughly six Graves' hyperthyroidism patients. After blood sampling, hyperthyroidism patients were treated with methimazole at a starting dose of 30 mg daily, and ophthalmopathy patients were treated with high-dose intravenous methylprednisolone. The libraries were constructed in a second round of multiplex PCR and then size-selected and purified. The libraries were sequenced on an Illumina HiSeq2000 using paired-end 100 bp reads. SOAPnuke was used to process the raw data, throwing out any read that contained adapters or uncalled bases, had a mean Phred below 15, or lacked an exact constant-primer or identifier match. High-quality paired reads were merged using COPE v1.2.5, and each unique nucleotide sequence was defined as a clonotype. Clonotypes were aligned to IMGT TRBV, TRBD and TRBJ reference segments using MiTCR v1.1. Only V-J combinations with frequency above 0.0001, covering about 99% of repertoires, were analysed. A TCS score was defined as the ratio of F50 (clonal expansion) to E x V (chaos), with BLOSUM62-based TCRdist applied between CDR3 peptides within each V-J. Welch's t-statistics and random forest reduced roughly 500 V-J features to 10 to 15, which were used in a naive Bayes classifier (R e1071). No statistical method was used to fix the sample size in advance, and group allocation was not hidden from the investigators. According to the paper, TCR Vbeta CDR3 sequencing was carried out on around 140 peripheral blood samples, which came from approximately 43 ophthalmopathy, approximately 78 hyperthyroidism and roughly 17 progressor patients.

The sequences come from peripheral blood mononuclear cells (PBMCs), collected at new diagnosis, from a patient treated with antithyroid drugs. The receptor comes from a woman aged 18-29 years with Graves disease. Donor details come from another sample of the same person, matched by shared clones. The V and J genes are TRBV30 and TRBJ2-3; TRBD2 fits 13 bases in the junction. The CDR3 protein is CAWSQGLAGSLTDTQYF. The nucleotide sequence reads TGTGCCTGGAGTCAGGGACTAGCGGGAAGTTTAACAGATACGCAGTATTTT.